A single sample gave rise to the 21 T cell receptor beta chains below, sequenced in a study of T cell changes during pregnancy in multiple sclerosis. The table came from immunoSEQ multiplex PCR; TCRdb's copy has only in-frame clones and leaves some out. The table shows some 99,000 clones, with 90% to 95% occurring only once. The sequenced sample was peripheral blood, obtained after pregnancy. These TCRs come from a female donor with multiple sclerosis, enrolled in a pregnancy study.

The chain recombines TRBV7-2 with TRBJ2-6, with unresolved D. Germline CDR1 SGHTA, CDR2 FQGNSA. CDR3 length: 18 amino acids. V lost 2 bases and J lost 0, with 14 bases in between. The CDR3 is CASSLRNIGASGANVLTF. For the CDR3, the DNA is TGTGCCAGCAGCTTAAGGAACATAGGAGCCTCTGGGGCCAACGTCCTGACTTTC.

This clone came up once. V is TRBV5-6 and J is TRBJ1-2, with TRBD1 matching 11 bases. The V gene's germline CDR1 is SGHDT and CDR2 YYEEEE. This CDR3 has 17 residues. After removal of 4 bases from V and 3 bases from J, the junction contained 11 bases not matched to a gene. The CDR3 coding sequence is TGTGCCAGCAGCCCGGACAGGGGGCCGCCTGTCTACTATGGCTACACCTTC. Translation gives CASSPDRGPPVYYGYTF.

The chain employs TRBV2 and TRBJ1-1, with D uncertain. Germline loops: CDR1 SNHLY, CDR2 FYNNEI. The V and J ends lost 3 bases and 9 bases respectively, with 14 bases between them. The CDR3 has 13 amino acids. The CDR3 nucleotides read TGTGCCAGCAGTGAGGAGGGAGACGGCAAAGCTTTCTTT. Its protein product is CASSEEGDGKAFF. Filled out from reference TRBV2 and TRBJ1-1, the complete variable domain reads EPEVTQTPSHQVTQMGQEVILRCVPISNHLYFYWYRQILGQKVEFLVSFYNNEISEKSEIFDDQFSVERPDGSNFTLKIRSTKLEDSAMYFCASSEEGDGKAFFGQGTRLTVV.

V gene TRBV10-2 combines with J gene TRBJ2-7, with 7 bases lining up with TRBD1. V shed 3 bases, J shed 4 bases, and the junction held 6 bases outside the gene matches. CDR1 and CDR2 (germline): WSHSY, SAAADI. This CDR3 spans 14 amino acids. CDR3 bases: TGCGCCAGCAGTGAACTAACAGGGGTTTACGAGCAGTACTTC. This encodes CASSELTGVYEQYF.

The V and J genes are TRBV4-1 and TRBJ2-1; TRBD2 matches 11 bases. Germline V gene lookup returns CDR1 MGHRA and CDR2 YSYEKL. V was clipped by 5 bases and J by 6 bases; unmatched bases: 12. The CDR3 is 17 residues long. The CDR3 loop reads CASSYRILAGASNEQFF. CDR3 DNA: TGCGCCAGCAGCTACAGGATACTAGCGGGAGCCTCCAATGAGCAGTTCTTC.

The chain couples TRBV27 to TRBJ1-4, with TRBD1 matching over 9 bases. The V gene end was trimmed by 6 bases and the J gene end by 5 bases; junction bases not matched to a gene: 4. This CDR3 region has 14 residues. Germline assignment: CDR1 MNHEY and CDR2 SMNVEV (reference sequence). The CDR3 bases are TGTGCCAGCAGGCAGACAGGGGGAAATGAAAAACTGTTTTTT. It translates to CASRQTGGNEKLFF.

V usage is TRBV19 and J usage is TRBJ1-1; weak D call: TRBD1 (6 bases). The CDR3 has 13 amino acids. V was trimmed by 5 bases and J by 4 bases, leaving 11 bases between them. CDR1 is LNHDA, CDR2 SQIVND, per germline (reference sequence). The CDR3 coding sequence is TGTGCCAGTAGTTACAGGGTCGGCACTGAAGCTTTCTTT. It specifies CASSYRVGTEAFF.

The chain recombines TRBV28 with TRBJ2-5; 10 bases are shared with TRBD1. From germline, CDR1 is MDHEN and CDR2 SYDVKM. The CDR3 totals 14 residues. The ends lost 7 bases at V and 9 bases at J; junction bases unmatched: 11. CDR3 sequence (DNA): TGTGCCAGCACTATGCCGGGACAGGGGTTGGCCCAGTACTTC. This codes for CASTMPGQGLAQYF.

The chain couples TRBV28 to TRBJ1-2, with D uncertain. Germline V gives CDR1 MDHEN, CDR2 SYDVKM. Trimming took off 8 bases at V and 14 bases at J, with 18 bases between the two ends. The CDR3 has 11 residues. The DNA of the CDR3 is TGTGCCAGCCGCTCTGGGTGGGAGGAAACCTTC. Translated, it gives CASRSGWEETF.

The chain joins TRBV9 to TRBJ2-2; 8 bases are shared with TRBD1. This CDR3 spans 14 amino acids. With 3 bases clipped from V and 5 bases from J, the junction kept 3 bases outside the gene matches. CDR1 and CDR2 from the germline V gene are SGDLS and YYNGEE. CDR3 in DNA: TGTGCCAGCAGCGAGACAGGGGTGACCGGGGAGCTGTTTTTT. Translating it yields CASSETGVTGELFF.

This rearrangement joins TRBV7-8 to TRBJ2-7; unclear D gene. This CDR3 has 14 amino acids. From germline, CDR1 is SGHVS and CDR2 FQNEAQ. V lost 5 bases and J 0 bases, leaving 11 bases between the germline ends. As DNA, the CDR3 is TGTGCCAGCAGCCCACGGTCTAGCTCCTACGAGCAGTACTTC. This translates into CASSPRSSSYEQYF.

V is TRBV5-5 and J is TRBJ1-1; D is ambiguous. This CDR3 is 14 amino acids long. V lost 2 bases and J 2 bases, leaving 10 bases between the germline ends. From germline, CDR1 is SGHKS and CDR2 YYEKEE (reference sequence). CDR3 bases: TGTGCCAGCAGCTTCAGAGGGCCTAACACTGAAGCTTTCTTT. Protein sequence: CASSFRGPNTEAFF.

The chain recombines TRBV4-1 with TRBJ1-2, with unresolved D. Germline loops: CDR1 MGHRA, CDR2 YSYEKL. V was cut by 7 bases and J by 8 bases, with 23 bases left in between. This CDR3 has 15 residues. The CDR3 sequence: CASNLDAGSAEGYTF. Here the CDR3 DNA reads TGCGCCAGCAATTTAGATGCGGGGAGTGCGGAAGGCTACACCTTC.

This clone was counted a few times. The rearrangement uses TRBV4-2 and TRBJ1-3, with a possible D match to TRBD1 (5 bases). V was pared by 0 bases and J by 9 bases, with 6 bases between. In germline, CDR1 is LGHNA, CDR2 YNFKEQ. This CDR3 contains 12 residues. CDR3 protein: CASSQEGGTIYF. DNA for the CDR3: TGTGCCAGCAGCCAAGAGGGGGGCACCATATATTTT.

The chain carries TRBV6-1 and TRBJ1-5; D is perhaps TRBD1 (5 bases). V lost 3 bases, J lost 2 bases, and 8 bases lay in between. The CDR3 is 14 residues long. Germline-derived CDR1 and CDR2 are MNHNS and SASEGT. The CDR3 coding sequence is TGTGCCAGCAGTGACAGGGTCCGCAATCAGCCCCAGCATTTT. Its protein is CASSDRVRNQPQHF.

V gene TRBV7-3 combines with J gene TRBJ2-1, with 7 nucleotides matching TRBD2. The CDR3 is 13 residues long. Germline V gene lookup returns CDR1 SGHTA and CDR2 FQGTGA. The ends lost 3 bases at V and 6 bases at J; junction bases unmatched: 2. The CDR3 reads CASSLASGNEQFF. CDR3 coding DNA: TGTGCCAGCAGCTTGGCTAGCGGCAATGAGCAGTTCTTC. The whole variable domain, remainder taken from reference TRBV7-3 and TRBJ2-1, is GAGVSQTPSNKVTEKGKYVELRCDPISGHTALYWYRQSLGQGPEFLIYFQGTGAADDSGLPNDRFFAVRPEGSVSTLKIQRTERGDSAVYLCASSLASGNEQFFGPGTRLTVL.

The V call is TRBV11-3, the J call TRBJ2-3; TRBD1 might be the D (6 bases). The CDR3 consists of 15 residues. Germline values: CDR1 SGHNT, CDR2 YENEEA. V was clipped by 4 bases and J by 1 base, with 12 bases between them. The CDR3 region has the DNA TGTGCCAGCAGCTCGCGGACAGAGCGCACAGATACGCAGTATTTT. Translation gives CASSSRTERTDTQYF.

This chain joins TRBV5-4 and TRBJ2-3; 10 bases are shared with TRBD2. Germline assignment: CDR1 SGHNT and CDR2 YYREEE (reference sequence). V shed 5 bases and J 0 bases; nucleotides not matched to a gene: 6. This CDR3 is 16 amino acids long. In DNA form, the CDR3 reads TGTGCCAGCAGTTTTCCGACTAGCGGGAGCACAGATACGCAGTATTTT. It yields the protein CASSFPTSGSTDTQYF. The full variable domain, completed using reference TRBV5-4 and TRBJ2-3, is ETGVTQSPTHLIKTRGQQVTLRCSSQSGHNTVSWYQQALGQGPQFIFQYYREEENGRGNFPPRFSGLQFPNYSSELNVNALELDDSALYLCASSFPTSGSTDTQYFGPGTRLTVL.

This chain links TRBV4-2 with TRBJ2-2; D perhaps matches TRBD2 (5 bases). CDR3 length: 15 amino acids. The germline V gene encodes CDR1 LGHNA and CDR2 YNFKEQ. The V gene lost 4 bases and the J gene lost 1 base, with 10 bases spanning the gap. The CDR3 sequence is CASSLRGQNTGELFF. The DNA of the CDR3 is TGTGCCAGCAGCCTTCGCGGGCAGAACACCGGGGAGCTGTTTTTT.

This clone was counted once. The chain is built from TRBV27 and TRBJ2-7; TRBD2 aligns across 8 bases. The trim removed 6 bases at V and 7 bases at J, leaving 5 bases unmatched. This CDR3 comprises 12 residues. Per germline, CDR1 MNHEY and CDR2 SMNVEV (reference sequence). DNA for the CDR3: TGTGCCAGCAGGGGACTAGACTGGGAGCAGTACTTC. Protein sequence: CASRGLDWEQYF.

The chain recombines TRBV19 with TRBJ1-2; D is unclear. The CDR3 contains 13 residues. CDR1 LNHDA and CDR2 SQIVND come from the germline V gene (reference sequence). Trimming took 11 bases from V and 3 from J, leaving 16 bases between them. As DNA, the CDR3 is TGTGCCGTAGTCGGCAGCGACCACTATGGCTACACCTTC. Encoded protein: CAVVGSDHYGYTF.